The next 12 T cell receptor beta chains were all read from a single sample in a study of blood T cell repertoires in COVID-19. Repertoires were generated with immunoSEQ multiplex PCR, while TCRdb's copy carries only in-frame clones and drops some. Among 150,000 to 200,000 clones, around 80% were seen once, and the ten largest hold 15% to 20%. Sequenced material: PBMCs or T cells enriched from blood (not recorded which). Receptors were obtained from a woman between 65 and 79 years old in a cohort exposed to, infected with or recovered from COVID-19 (not recorded which).

This rearrangement joins TRBV10-3 to TRBJ1-2, with D possibly being TRBD1 (6 bases). The CDR3 covers 15 residues. Per the germline V gene, CDR1 is ENHRY and CDR2 is SYGVKD. The germline V and J ends were trimmed by 7 bases and 6 bases, with 21 bases remaining between them. CDR3: CAIKAGGRSGHGYTF. DNA for the CDR3: TGTGCCATCAAGGCCGGGGGGCGCAGTGGCCATGGCTACACCTTC.

As regards this clone: Distinct nucleotide sequences in the sample also encode this CDR3. The chain has TRBV19 and TRBJ2-1, with TRBD1 matching over 8 bases. Germline V gene sequence: CDR1 LNHDA, CDR2 SQIVND (reference sequence). The CDR3 has 13 residues. The trim removed 6 bases at V and 4 bases at J, leaving 2 bases unmatched. The CDR3 nucleotides read TGTGCCAGTAGCGGACAGGGTTACAATGAGCAGTTCTTC. This translates into CASSGQGYNEQFF.

The sample holds a few counts of this clone. V usage is TRBV18 and J usage is TRBJ1-3; D call uncertain. Germline V gives CDR1 KGHSH, CDR2 LQKENI. V was cut by 3 bases and J by 1 base, with 16 bases left in between. The CDR3 is made up of 17 amino acids. CDR3 sequence reads: CASSPPNNFGSGNTIYF. The CDR3 coding sequence is TGTGCCAGCTCACCGCCGAACAATTTCGGGTCTGGAAACACCATATATTTT.

The J gene is TRBJ1-2, the V gene TRBV7-3; D is ambiguous. V was shortened by 3 bases and J by 10 bases, with 12 bases between the two germline ends. This CDR3 has 12 amino acids. Germline values: CDR1 SGHTA, CDR2 FQGTGA. CDR3 DNA: TGTGCCAGCAGCTTCGGGGTGGGTGCCTACACCTTC. As protein: CASSFGVGAYTF.

V and J are TRBV3-1 (or the pseudogene TRBV3-2) and TRBJ2-2, with TRBD1 matching 8 bases. The trim removed 4 bases at V and 0 bases at J, leaving 1 base unmatched. Germline V lookup: CDR1 LGHDT, CDR2 YNNKEL (reference sequence). This CDR3 region has 15 residues. CDR3 nucleotide sequence: TGTGCCAGCAGCCGACAGGGGACGAACACCGGGGAGCTGTTTTTT. Its translation is CASSRQGTNTGELFF.

This clone was seen more than once but under ten times. The CDR3 region is CASSLVGGDSPLHF. In nucleotides, the CDR3 is TGCGCCAGCAGCTTGGTAGGGGGCGATTCACCCCTCCACTTT. This chain links TRBV5-1 with TRBJ1-6, with 7 nucleotides matching TRBD1. With V trimmed by 0 bases and J by 8 bases, 2 bases remained unmatched. The V gene's germline CDR1 is SGHRS and CDR2 YFSETQ. The CDR3 consists of 14 residues.

This clone was detected only once. The gene calls are TRBV7-8 and TRBJ2-4; perhaps TRBD2 as D (6 bases). Looked up from germline, CDR1 is SGHVS and CDR2 is FQNEAQ. Trimming cost V 1 base and J 15 bases, with 10 bases left between them. The CDR3 is 11 amino acids. The CDR3 protein is CASSLEGTLYF. Here the CDR3 DNA reads TGTGCCAGCAGCTTAGAAGGGACTTTGTACTTC. The full variable domain, its missing parts supplied by reference TRBV7-8 and TRBJ2-4, is GAGVSQSPRYKVAKRGQDVALRCDPISGHVSLFWYQQALGQGPEFLTYFQNEAQLDKSGLPSDRFFAERPEGSVSTLKIQRTQQEDSAVYLCASSLEGTLYFGAGTRLSVL.

The chain links TRBV6-2 or TRBV6-3 to TRBJ2-2, with 13 bases fitting TRBD2. The CDR3 is 17 residues long. J was trimmed by 11 bases and V by 0 bases; bases with no gene match: 9. Germline values: CDR1 MNHEY, CDR2 SVGEGT. Here the CDR3 DNA reads TGTGCCAGCAGTTACTCGATGACTAGCGGGAGGTCTATAGAGCTGTTTTTT. Its translation: CASSYSMTSGRSIELFF.

The chain uses TRBV25-1 and TRBJ2-7, with 9 bases fitting TRBD1. The CDR3 runs to 13 residues. The J segment lost 4 bases and the V segment lost 5 bases, leaving 3 bases of the junction unmatched. CDR1 and CDR2 (germline): MGHDK, SYGVNS. The CDR3 is CASSRTGVYEQYF. CDR3 nucleotide sequence: TGTGCCAGCAGTCGGACAGGGGTGTACGAGCAGTACTTC.

The chain links TRBV5-1 to TRBJ2-5; TRBD2 aligns across 13 bases. The CDR3 runs to 16 residues. From germline, CDR1 is SGHRS and CDR2 YFSETQ. V dropped 4 bases and J dropped 4; count of bases not matched to a gene: 7. The CDR3 here is CASSRGTSGIGETQYF. CDR3 nucleotides: TGCGCCAGCAGCCGAGGGACTAGCGGGATCGGAGAGACCCAGTACTTC.

The chain is built from TRBV28 and TRBJ1-6, with a possible D match to TRBD1 (6 bases). Trimming took off 2 bases at V and 7 bases at J, with 15 bases between the two ends. The CDR3 consists of 16 residues. Germline CDR1 MDHEN, CDR2 SYDVKM. The CDR3 DNA follows: TGTGCCAGCAGTTTACCGGGACACTCCACCAATTCACCCCTCCACTTT. Translation gives CASSLPGHSTNSPLHF.

This chain joins TRBV19 and TRBJ1-3; 8 bases align to TRBD1. The CDR3 is made up of 15 amino acids. Trimming at V came to 3 bases and at J to 1 base, leaving 2 bases not matched to a gene. Germline V gives CDR1 LNHDA, CDR2 SQIVND (reference sequence). CDR3 region: CASSIRTGSGNTIYF. CDR3 DNA sequence: TGTGCCAGTAGTATCAGGACAGGGTCTGGAAACACCATATATTTT.